These T cell receptor beta chains were read from a single sample in a study of persistence of HIV-infected CD4 T cells. Profiling relied on immunoSEQ multiplex PCR, and the TCRdb table lists in-frame clones only, not all of them. The sample records approximately 45,000 clones, 88% being singletons. Antigen specificity for these receptors is unknown. The sample consisted of CD4+ T cells sorted from PBMCs after roughly 17-hour stimulation, taken from a patient who received antiretroviral therapy. The receptors come from an adult woman with HIV who was CMV-seropositive. CDR3s include the opening cysteine and the closing phenylalanine or tryptophan. The D gene is left open where the match is weak. The size field is filled for only some rows; it gives once, few, many or a size class.

CDR3 length: 16; J gene: TRBJ2-1; D gene: TRBD2; clone size: -; V gene: TRBV5-6; CDR3 DNA: TGTGCCAGCAGCTTCCCGGGACTAGCGGGAAGTAATGAGCAGTTCTTC; CDR3 protein: CASSFPGLAGSNEQFF
CDR3 length: 14; J gene: TRBJ2-1; D gene: TRBD1; clone size: -; V gene: TRBV14; CDR3 DNA: TGTGCCAGCAGCCGAGACAGGGTCCTAAATGAGCAGTTCTTC; CDR3 protein: CASSRDRVLNEQFF
CDR3 length: 14; J gene: TRBJ1-6; D gene: -; clone size: -; V gene: TRBV2; CDR3 DNA: TGTGCCAGCAGAGAGTGGGGGCATAATTCACCCCTCCACTTT; CDR3 protein: CASREWGHNSPLHF
CDR3 length: 15; J gene: TRBJ2-7; D gene: -; clone size: -; V gene: TRBV6-5; CDR3 DNA: TGTGCCAGCAGGCCGAGTTCGGGCAGCTACTACGAGCAGTACTTC; CDR3 protein: CASRPSSGSYYEQYF
CDR3 length: 14; J gene: TRBJ1-4; D gene: -; clone size: -; V gene: TRBV27; CDR3 DNA: TGTGCCAGCAGTAAATATGGAGTAACTGAAAAACTGTTTTTT; CDR3 protein: CASSKYGVTEKLFF
CDR3 length: 11; J gene: TRBJ2-3; D gene: -; clone size: -; V gene: TRBV30; CDR3 DNA: TGTGCCTGGAGTGTACGAGATACGCAGTATTTT; CDR3 protein: CAWSVRDTQYF
CDR3 length: 15; J gene: TRBJ2-1; D gene: TRBD2; clone size: few; V gene: TRBV5-8; CDR3 DNA: TGTGCCAGCAGCTTGGGGACTAGCGGGGTGAATGAGCAGTTCTTC; CDR3 protein: CASSLGTSGVNEQFF
CDR3 length: 15; J gene: TRBJ1-3; D gene: -; clone size: few; V gene: TRBV19; CDR3 DNA: TGTGCCAGTAGCCGATCTCCGGGCCCTGGAAACACCATATATTTT; CDR3 protein: CASSRSPGPGNTIYF
CDR3 length: 12; J gene: TRBJ1-2; D gene: -; clone size: -; V gene: TRBV24-1; CDR3 DNA: TGTGCCACCAGTGGGACGGGATATGGCTACACCTTC; CDR3 protein: CATSGTGYGYTF
CDR3 length: 12; J gene: TRBJ2-4; D gene: -; clone size: -; V gene: TRBV19; CDR3 DNA: TGTGCCAGTAGTATGGTAGGGAGCCTTCAGTACTTC; CDR3 protein: CASSMVGSLQYF
CDR3 length: 14; J gene: TRBJ2-3; D gene: -; clone size: -; V gene: TRBV11-1; CDR3 DNA: TGTGCCAGCAGCATATTACACTCGTCAGATACGCAGTATTTT; CDR3 protein: CASSILHSSDTQYF
CDR3 length: 15; J gene: TRBJ1-1; D gene: -; clone size: -; V gene: TRBV6-1; CDR3 DNA: TGTGCCAGCAGTGACCGGACCAGAGGGAACACTGAAGCTTTCTTT; CDR3 protein: CASSDRTRGNTEAFF
CDR3 length: 15; J gene: TRBJ1-6; D gene: -; clone size: -; V gene: TRBV4-1; CDR3 DNA: TGCGCCAGCAGCCAAGAAGGACAGATGAATTCACCCCTCCACTTT; CDR3 protein: CASSQEGQMNSPLHF
CDR3 length: 12; J gene: TRBJ1-1; D gene: -; clone size: -; V gene: TRBV29-1; CDR3 DNA: TGCAGCGTCGCCAGTGGAGGGATTGAAGCTTTCTTT; CDR3 protein: CSVASGGIEAFF
CDR3 length: 13; J gene: TRBJ1-3; D gene: -; clone size: -; V gene: TRBV18; CDR3 DNA: TGTGCCAGCTCACTGGGGCCTGGAAACACCATATATTTT; CDR3 protein: CASSLGPGNTIYF
CDR3 length: 12; J gene: TRBJ1-1; D gene: -; clone size: few; V gene: TRBV3-1/TRBV3-2; CDR3 DNA: TGTGCCAGCAGCCAAGCCGAGAGTGAAGCTTTCTTT; CDR3 protein: CASSQAESEAFF
CDR3 length: 14; J gene: TRBJ1-2; D gene: -; clone size: -; V gene: TRBV10-3; CDR3 DNA: TGTGCCATCAGTGACGACCGGGTTAACTATGGCTACACCTTC; CDR3 protein: CAISDDRVNYGYTF